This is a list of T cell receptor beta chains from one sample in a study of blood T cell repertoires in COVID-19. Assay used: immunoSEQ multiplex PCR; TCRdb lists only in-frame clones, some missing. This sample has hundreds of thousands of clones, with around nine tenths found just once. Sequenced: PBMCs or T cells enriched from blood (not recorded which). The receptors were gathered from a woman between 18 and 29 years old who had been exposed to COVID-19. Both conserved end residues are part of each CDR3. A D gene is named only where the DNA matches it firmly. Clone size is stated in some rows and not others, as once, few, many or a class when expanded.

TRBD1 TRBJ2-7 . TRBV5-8 CASSERDRVFDYEQYF TGTGCCAGCAGTGAAAGGGACAGGGTGTTTGACTACGAGCAGTACTTC
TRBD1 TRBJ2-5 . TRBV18 CASSPFGTEMETQYF TGTGCCAGCTCACCATTCGGGACAGAGATGGAGACCCAGTACTTC
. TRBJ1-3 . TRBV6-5 CASSYMRQPGNTIYF TGTGCCAGCAGTTACATGCGACAGCCTGGAAACACCATATATTTT
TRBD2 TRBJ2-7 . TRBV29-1 CSVEILADEQYF TGCAGCGTTGAAATACTAGCGGACGAGCAGTACTTC
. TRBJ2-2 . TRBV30 CAWSVRGGDPNTGELFF TGTGCCTGGAGTGTACGAGGAGGGGACCCGAACACCGGGGAGCTGTTTTTT
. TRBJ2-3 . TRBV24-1 CATSGGTRTDTQYF TGTGCCACCAGTGGAGGAACCCGCACAGATACGCAGTATTTT
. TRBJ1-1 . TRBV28 CASSFQQGKAEAFF TGTGCCAGCAGTTTTCAACAGGGAAAGGCTGAAGCTTTCTTT
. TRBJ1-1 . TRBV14 CASSQKRSGNMNTEAFF TGTGCCAGCAGCCAGAAGAGGTCAGGGAACATGAACACTGAAGCTTTCTTT
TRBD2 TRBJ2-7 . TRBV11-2 CASQLHRGGIYEQYF TGTGCCAGCCAACTTCATCGGGGGGGTATCTACGAGCAGTACTTC
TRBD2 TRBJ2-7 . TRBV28 CASSPLGGTYEQYF TGTGCCAGCAGTCCCCTGGGAGGGACCTACGAGCAGTACTTC
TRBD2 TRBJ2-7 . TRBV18 CASSLNSGGGNYEQYF TGTGCCAGCTCGTTGAACTCGGGCGGGGGTAACTACGAGCAGTACTTC
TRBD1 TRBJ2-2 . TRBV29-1 CSVRTGWNTGELFF TGCAGCGTCCGGACAGGATGGAACACCGGGGAGCTGTTTTTT
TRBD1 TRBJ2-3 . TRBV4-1 CASSQGRLLRTGDTDTQYF TGCGCCAGCAGCCAAGGGCGGTTGCTGAGGACAGGTGACACAGATACGCAGTATTTT
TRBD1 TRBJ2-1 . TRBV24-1 CATSDRAQGVVNEQFF TGTGCCACCAGTGATAGGGCCCAGGGGGTGGTAAATGAGCAGTTCTTC
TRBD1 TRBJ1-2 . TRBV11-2 CASSFRRDRGNYGYTF TGTGCCAGCAGCTTTCGAAGGGACAGGGGCAACTATGGCTACACCTTC
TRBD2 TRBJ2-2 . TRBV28 CASSSSGRNTGELFF TGTGCCAGCAGTTCTAGCGGGAGGAACACCGGGGAGCTGTTTTTT
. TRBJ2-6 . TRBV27 CASSLFSEAGAGANVLTF TGTGCCAGCAGTTTATTCTCGGAGGCAGGGGCCGGGGCCAACGTCCTGACTTTC
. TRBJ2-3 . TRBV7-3 CASSPANTDTQYF TGTGCCAGCAGCCCCGCGAACACAGATACGCAGTATTTT
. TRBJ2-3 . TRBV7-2 CASSLEVTGSGTDTQYF TGTGCCAGCAGCTTAGAGGTTACCGGGTCCGGCACAGATACGCAGTATTTT
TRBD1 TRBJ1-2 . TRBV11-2 CASSPDRTLPYGYTF TGTGCCAGCAGCCCGGACAGGACGCTCCCCTATGGCTACACCTTC
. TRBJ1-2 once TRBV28 CASSRPGGYGYTF TGTGCCAGCAGCCGGCCTGGAGGCTATGGCTACACCTTC
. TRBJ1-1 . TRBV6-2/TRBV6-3 CASSFDSPGSFASEAFF TGTGCCAGCAGTTTCGACAGCCCGGGCAGCTTTGCCTCTGAAGCTTTCTTT
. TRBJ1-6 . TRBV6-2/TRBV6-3 CASSYSIRGRDSPLHF TGTGCCAGCAGTTACTCGATTAGGGGTAGGGATTCACCCCTCCACTTT
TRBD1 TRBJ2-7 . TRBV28 CARITRDSRYEQYF TGTGCCAGAATCACTCGGGACAGCCGCTACGAGCAGTACTTC
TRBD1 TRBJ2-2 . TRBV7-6 CASSTGTVNTGELFF TGTGCCAGCAGTACCGGGACAGTAAACACCGGGGAGCTGTTTTTT
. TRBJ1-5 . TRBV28 CASSSGPQHF TGTGCCAGCAGTTCTGGCCCCCAGCATTTT
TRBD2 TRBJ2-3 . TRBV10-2 CATTIAGGSTDTQYF TGCGCCACCACGATAGCGGGAGGTAGCACAGATACGCAGTATTTT